This T cell receptor (beta chain) was recorded in a study of cytomegalovirus exposure and HLA in healthy donors. Study-level findings and limits: Some TCR beta chains (about 180 of them) were listed as cytomegalovirus-associated. In vitro experiments confirmed that three CMV-associated chains were specific for CMV antigens.

Data came from immunoSEQ multiplex PCR; TCRdb stores just in-frame clones and leaves some out. The sample carries about 150,000 clones, 86% recorded once. Trimming cost V 5 bases and J 4 bases, with 12 bases left between them. Germline V gives CDR1 MNHEY, CDR2 SVGAGI. The CDR3 is 14 amino acids. As concerns this clone: Its antigen is not identified.

The sample was PBMCs. This TCR came from a man younger than 30 in good health and CMV-seropositive. The chain uses TRBV6-5 and TRBJ1-3; D uncertain. CDR3 nucleotides: TGTGCCAGCAGTGGAGCAGTAAGAGGAAACACCATATATTTT. Translation: CASSGAVRGNTIYF.